A selection of T cell receptor beta chains follows, all from one sample in a study of OX40 agonist ivuxolimab in advanced cancers. Produced via immunoSEQ multiplex PCR; TCRdb's table is partial and in-frame only. The table includes about 13,000 clones, less than 80% detected once. The source material was CD4+ or CD8+ T cells sorted from blood, sampled in a trial of the OX40 agonist ivuxolimab. All receptors come from an adult with an advanced solid tumor such as melanoma, head and neck, liver or kidney cancer. The CDR3 runs from the conserved cysteine through the conserved F or W. A D gene is named only where the DNA matches it firmly. The size field is filled for only some rows; it gives once, few, many or a size class.

j_call d_call clone_size v_call cdr3_aa cdr3_nt
TRBJ2-1 TRBD2 once TRBV27 CASNPGGAVREQFF TGTGCCAGCAACCCCGGGGGGGCAGTTAGGGAGCAGTTCTTC
TRBJ2-3 NA NA TRBV13 CASSFKGVRTDTQYF TGTGCCAGCAGCTTTAAGGGCGTGCGCACAGATACGCAGTATTTT
TRBJ2-7 TRBD2 few TRBV2 CASTAGGEQYF TGTGCCAGCACCGCGGGGGGCGAGCAGTACTTC
TRBJ2-3 NA NA TRBV4-2 CASSRAWGEADTQYF TGTGCCAGCAGCAGGGCGTGGGGTGAGGCAGATACGCAGTATTTT
TRBJ2-3 NA NA TRBV28 CASNSADTQYF TGTGCCAGCAATTCAGCAGATACGCAGTATTTT
TRBJ2-5 TRBD2 NA TRBV7-3 CASSSGTSGTGETQYF TGTGCCAGCAGCTCCGGGACTAGCGGGACGGGAGAGACCCAGTACTTC
TRBJ1-5 TRBD1 NA TRBV7-2 CASSLEQGLNQPQHF TGTGCCAGCAGCTTAGAACAGGGGTTAAATCAGCCCCAGCATTTT
TRBJ2-5 NA NA TRBV2 CARTGTGQETQYF TGTGCCAGAACCGGAACAGGCCAAGAGACCCAGTACTTC
TRBJ1-1 NA NA TRBV4-2 CASSLDGPEAFF TGTGCCAGCAGCTTGGACGGACCTGAAGCTTTCTTT
TRBJ2-1 TRBD2 NA TRBV19 CASSIASGRFNEQFF TGTGCCAGTAGTATCGCTAGCGGGAGGTTCAATGAGCAGTTCTTC
TRBJ1-2 TRBD1 few TRBV5-1 CASSPGQGIGYTF TGCGCCAGCAGCCCGGGACAGGGGATTGGCTACACCTTC
TRBJ2-6 NA NA TRBV27 CASSLSPSQPGANVLTF TGTGCCAGCAGTTTATCCCCCAGCCAGCCTGGGGCCAACGTCCTGACTTTC
TRBJ2-5 NA NA TRBV9 CASSVDAVRGETQYF TGTGCCAGCAGCGTAGACGCCGTACGGGGGGAGACCCAGTACTTC
TRBJ2-7 NA NA TRBV19 CASSISGPYEQYF TGTGCCAGTAGTATATCCGGGCCCTACGAGCAGTACTTC
TRBJ1-1 NA few TRBV9 CASRPMGGAGVTEAFF TGTGCCAGCAGACCAATGGGGGGCGCCGGGGTCACTGAAGCTTTCTTT
TRBJ2-7 TRBD2 NA TRBV19 CASSIGGLAGTYEQYF TGTGCCAGTAGTATAGGGGGACTAGCGGGAACCTACGAGCAGTACTTC
TRBJ2-5 TRBD2 NA TRBV4-1 CASSQHIAGAETQYF TGCGCCAGCAGCCAGCACATAGCGGGAGCAGAGACCCAGTACTTC
TRBJ2-2 NA NA TRBV7-3 CASSSTDTGELFF TGTGCCAGCAGCTCGACTGACACCGGGGAGCTGTTTTTT
TRBJ2-1 TRBD2 NA TRBV15 CATSQRIGRGLADNEQFF TGTGCCACCAGTCAGAGGATAGGGAGGGGACTAGCGGACAATGAGCAGTTCTTC
TRBJ1-2 NA few TRBV5-5 CASSTFEGNYGYTF TGTGCCAGCAGCACTTTCGAGGGAAACTATGGCTACACCTTC
TRBJ1-1 NA NA TRBV16 CASSQWVNTEAFF TGTGCCAGCAGCCAATGGGTTAACACTGAAGCTTTCTTT
TRBJ2-3 TRBD1 NA TRBV6-1 CASSQPGQVKYF TGTGCCAGCAGCCAGCCGGGACAGGTGAAGTATTTT